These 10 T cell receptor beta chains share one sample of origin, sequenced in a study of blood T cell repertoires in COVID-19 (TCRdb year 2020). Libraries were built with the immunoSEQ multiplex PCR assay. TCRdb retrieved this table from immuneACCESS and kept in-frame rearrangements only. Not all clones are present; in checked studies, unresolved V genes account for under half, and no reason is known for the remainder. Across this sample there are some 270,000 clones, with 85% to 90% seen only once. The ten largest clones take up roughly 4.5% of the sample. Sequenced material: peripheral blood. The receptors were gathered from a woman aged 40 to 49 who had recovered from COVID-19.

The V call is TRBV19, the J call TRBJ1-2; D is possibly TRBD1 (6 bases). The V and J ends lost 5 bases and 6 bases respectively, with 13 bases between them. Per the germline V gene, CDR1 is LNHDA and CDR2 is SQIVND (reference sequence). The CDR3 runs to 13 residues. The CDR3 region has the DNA TGTGCCAGTAGTCGGCAGGGGTGGGATGGCTACACCTTC. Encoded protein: CASSRQGWDGYTF.

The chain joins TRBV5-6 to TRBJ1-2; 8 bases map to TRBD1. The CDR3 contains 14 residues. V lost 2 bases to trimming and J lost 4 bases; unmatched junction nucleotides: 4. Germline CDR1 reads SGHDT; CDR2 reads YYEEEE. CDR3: CASSLKDRVYGYTF. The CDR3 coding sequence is TGTGCCAGCAGCTTAAAGGACAGGGTCTATGGCTACACCTTC. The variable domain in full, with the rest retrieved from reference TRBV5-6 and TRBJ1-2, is DAGVTQSPTHLIKTRGQQVTLRCSPKSGHDTVSWYQQALGQGPQFIFQYYEEEERQRGNFPDRFSGHQFPNYSSELNVNALLLGDSALYLCASSLKDRVYGYTFGSGTRLTVV.

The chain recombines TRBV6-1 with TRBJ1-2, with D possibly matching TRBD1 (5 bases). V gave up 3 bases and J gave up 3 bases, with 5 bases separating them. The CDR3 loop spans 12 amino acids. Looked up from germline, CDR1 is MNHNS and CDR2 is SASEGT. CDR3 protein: CASSDRDYGYTF. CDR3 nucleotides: TGTGCCAGCAGTGACAGGGACTATGGCTACACCTTC.

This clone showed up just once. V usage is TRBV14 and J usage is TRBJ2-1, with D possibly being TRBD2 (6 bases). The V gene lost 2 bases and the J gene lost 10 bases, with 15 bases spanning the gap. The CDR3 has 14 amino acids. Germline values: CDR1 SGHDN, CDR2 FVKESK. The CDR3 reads CASSQRTAAGEQFF. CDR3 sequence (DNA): TGTGCCAGCAGCCAAAGGACCGCCGCGGGGGAGCAGTTCTTC.

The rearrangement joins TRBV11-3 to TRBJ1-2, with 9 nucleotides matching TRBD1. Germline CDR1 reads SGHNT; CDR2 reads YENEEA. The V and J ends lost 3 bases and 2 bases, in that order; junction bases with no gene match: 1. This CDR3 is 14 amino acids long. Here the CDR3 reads CASSFGTGNYGYTF. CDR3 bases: TGTGCCAGCAGCTTTGGGACAGGGAACTATGGCTACACCTTC.

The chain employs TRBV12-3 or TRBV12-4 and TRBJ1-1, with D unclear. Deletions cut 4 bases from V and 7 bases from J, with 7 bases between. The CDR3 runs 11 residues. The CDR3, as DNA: TGTGCCAGCAGTTCACAGAATGAAGCTTTCTTT. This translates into CASSSQNEAFF.

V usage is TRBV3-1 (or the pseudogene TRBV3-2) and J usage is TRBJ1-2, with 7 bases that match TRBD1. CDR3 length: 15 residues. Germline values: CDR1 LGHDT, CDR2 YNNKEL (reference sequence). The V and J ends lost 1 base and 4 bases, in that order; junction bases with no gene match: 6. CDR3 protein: CASSQVDRPPYGYTF. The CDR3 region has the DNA TGTGCCAGCAGCCAAGTGGACAGGCCCCCCTATGGCTACACCTTC.

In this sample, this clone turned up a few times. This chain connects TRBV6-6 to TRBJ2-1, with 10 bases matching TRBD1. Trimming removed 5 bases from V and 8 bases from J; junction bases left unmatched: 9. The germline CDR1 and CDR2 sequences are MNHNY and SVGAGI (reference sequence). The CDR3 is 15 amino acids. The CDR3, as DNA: TGTGCCAGCAGTGATCCGGGACAGGGGACTCATGAGCAGTTCTTC. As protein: CASSDPGQGTHEQFF.

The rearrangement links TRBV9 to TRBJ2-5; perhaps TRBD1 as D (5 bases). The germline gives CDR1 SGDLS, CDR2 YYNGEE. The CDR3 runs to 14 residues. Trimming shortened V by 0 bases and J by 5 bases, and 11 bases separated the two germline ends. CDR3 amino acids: CASSVGPRAETQYF. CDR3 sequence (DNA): TGTGCCAGCAGCGTAGGACCCAGGGCGGAGACCCAGTACTTC.

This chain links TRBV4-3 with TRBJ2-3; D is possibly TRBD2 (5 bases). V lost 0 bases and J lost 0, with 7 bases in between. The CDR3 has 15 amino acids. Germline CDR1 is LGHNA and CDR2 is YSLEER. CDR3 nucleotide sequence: TGCGCCAGCAGCCAAGAAGGCGGGAGCACAGATACGCAGTATTTT. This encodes CASSQEGGSTDTQYF.